Presented here are 5 T cell receptor beta chains from one specimen sequenced in a study of blood T cell repertoires in COVID-19. TCRdb's table, derived via immunoSEQ multiplex PCR, lists solely in-frame clones and lacks some. The repertoire holds 150,000 or so clones, with around 85% as singletons. The specimen sequenced was PBMCs or T cells enriched from blood (not recorded which). These receptors were obtained from a woman aged 40 to 50 with acute COVID-19.

The chain recombines TRBV7-9 with TRBJ1-2, with a possible D match to TRBD1 (6 bases). The CDR3 sequence is 11 residues long. Trimming took off 1 base at V and 14 bases at J, with 11 bases between the two ends. Germline V lookup: CDR1 SEHNR, CDR2 FQNEAQ (reference sequence). CDR3 amino acids: CASSLDRELTF. CDR3 in DNA: TGTGCCAGCAGCTTAGACAGGGAGCTAACCTTC.

The chain combines TRBV5-6 with TRBJ1-5, with D possibly being TRBD1 (5 bases). The germline gives CDR1 SGHDT, CDR2 YYEEEE. V dropped 0 bases and J dropped 6 bases, with 10 bases sitting between them. This CDR3 has 14 amino acids. CDR3 bases: TGTGCCAGCAGCTTGGAAGGGGATCGTCAGCCCCAGCATTTT. This translates into CASSLEGDRQPQHF.

The V call is TRBV6-5, the J call TRBJ1-5; D is perhaps TRBD1 (5 bases). V lost 0 bases and J lost 6, with 9 bases in between. Germline-derived CDR1 and CDR2 are MNHEY and SVGAGI. This CDR3 region has 14 residues. As DNA, the CDR3 is TGTGCCAGCAGTTACTCTGGGGCAAGTCAGCCCCAGCATTTT. Its protein is CASSYSGASQPQHF.

The chain recombines TRBV29-1 with TRBJ2-1; a possible D gene is TRBD2 (5 bases). Germline CDR1 is SQVTM and CDR2 is ANQGSEA. Between the trimmed V and J ends, which lost 3 bases and 6 bases, there was a span of 15 bases. The CDR3 consists of 14 residues. CDR3 in amino acids: CSVDGQRRLNEQFF. The CDR3 DNA follows: TGCAGCGTTGACGGCCAGCGGAGGCTCAATGAGCAGTTCTTC.

The chain recombines TRBV7-8 with TRBJ2-3; 12 bases line up with TRBD2. Per germline, CDR1 SGHVS and CDR2 FQNEAQ. V was pared by 6 bases and J by 0 bases, with 10 bases of the junction left unmatched. The length of the CDR3 is 18 residues. The DNA for the CDR3 is TGTGCCAGCAGGCCCAACGTCGGGACTAGCGGGAGCACAGATACGCAGTATTTT. It codes for CASRPNVGTSGSTDTQYF.